This is a list of T cell receptor beta chains from one sample in a study of a mutant IDH1 vaccine in newly diagnosed glioma. TCRdb's table, derived via immunoSEQ multiplex PCR, lists solely in-frame clones and lacks some. The sample comprises tens of thousands of clones, roughly 80% of which are singletons, and 5.3% rests with the top ten. These TCRs' antigens remain unknown. Sequencing used PBMCs, obtained from a glioma patient whose treatment included an IDH1 peptide vaccine. All receptors come from a middle-aged man with glioma. CDR3s include the opening cysteine and the closing phenylalanine or tryptophan. A D gene is named only where the DNA matches it firmly. Some rows mark clone size as missing; the rest say once, few, many or name a class of expanded clone.

>TRBV4-1|.|TRBJ1-2|.
CASSQINLGLGGVGYTF
TGCGCCAGCAGCCAAATTAACCTGGGACTCGGAGGCGTTGGCTACACCTTC
>TRBV5-4|TRBD1|TRBJ1-1|once
CASSLAQGQVTEAFF
TGTGCCAGCAGCTTGGCCCAGGGACAGGTAACTGAAGCTTTCTTT
>TRBV6-1|TRBD1|TRBJ1-2|many
CASTMTGVNYGYTF
TGTGCCAGCACCATGACAGGGGTTAACTATGGCTACACCTTC
>TRBV4-3|.|TRBJ1-1|.
CASSQGVFRDTEAFF
TGCGCCAGCAGCCAAGGTGTGTTCAGGGACACTGAAGCTTTCTTT
>TRBV27|.|TRBJ2-1|.
CASSYFFGNEQFF
TGTGCCAGCAGTTATTTTTTCGGCAATGAGCAGTTCTTC
>TRBV14|.|TRBJ2-7|.
CASSQDTYSYEQYF
TGTGCCAGCAGCCAGGACACATACTCCTACGAGCAGTACTTC
>TRBV7-9|.|TRBJ2-7|.
CASSLKGSYEQYF
TGTGCCAGCAGCCTTAAGGGTTCCTACGAGCAGTACTTC
>TRBV6-1|.|TRBJ1-5|.
CASSEGGPSNQPQHF
TGTGCCAGCAGTGAAGGGGGCCCTAGCAATCAGCCCCAGCATTTT
>TRBV2|TRBD1|TRBJ1-1|few
CASSDGQVPHAEAFF
TGTGCCAGCAGTGACGGACAGGTCCCTCACGCTGAAGCTTTCTTT
>TRBV7-2|TRBD1|TRBJ2-7|.
CASSSQSGQLYEQYF
TGTGCCAGCAGCTCCCAATCGGGACAGTTGTACGAGCAGTACTTC
>TRBV6-5|.|TRBJ2-7|.
CASSWADEQYF
TGTGCCAGCAGTTGGGCAGACGAGCAGTACTTC
>TRBV6-5|.|TRBJ2-7|.
CASSWTSLSYEQYF
TGTGCCAGCAGTTGGACATCACTTTCCTACGAGCAGTACTTC
>TRBV27|.|TRBJ2-7|.
CASSLPRGANLPYEQYF
TGTGCCAGCAGTTTACCCCGGGGAGCGAACTTACCCTACGAGCAGTACTTC
>TRBV7-2|.|TRBJ1-1|.
CASSYGDVRTEAFF
TGTGCCAGCAGCTATGGCGACGTGCGGACTGAAGCTTTCTTT
>TRBV5-1|.|TRBJ2-1|.
CASSLDSILQNEQFF
TGCGCCAGCAGCTTGGACAGCATCTTACAAAATGAGCAGTTCTTC
>TRBV5-1|.|TRBJ2-7|.
CASRVGQEQYF
TGCGCCAGCAGGGTAGGCCAGGAGCAGTACTTC
>TRBV7-9|TRBD1|TRBJ1-2|few
CASSSGQRGYTF
TGTGCCAGCAGTTCGGGACAGAGGGGGTACACCTTC
>TRBV27|TRBD1|TRBJ2-3|once
CASSLSGQGAKYF
TGTGCCAGCAGTTTATCGGGACAGGGGGCTAAGTATTTT
>TRBV14|.|TRBJ2-5|.
CASSQAFPGWTSKVFETQYF
TGTGCCAGCAGCCAAGCCTTCCCAGGGTGGACGAGCAAGGTTTTCGAGACCCAGTACTTC
>TRBV5-1|.|TRBJ1-4|.
CASSLEATNEKLFF
TGCGCCAGCAGCTTGGAAGCAACTAATGAAAAACTGTTTTTT
>TRBV6-5|TRBD1|TRBJ2-7|.
CASSYFRTGAPEQYF
TGTGCCAGCAGTTACTTTCGGACAGGGGCCCCCGAGCAGTACTTC
>TRBV2|TRBD1|TRBJ1-5|.
CASSELGTVYSNQPQHF
TGTGCCAGCAGTGAACTCGGGACAGTCTATAGCAATCAGCCCCAGCATTTT
>TRBV6-6|.|TRBJ1-4|once
CASSPIGTNEKLFF
TGTGCCAGCAGCCCGATTGGGACTAATGAAAAACTGTTTTTT
>TRBV5-4|.|TRBJ1-1|.
CASSNRDRTEAFF
TGTGCCAGCAGTAACAGGGATCGTACTGAAGCTTTCTTT
>TRBV27|.|TRBJ2-2|.
CASSPTETGELFF
TGTGCCAGCAGTCCGACGGAAACCGGGGAGCTGTTTTTT
>TRBV28|.|TRBJ1-2|.
CASSLQGRNYGYTF
TGTGCCAGCAGTTTACAAGGTCGCAACTATGGCTACACCTTC